One and the same sample provided the 7 T cell receptor beta chains below, sequenced in a study of cytomegalovirus exposure and HLA in healthy donors. Using immunoSEQ multiplex PCR, the repertoire was profiled, and TCRdb retains in-frame clones only, with some absent. This sample carries about 330,000 clones, roughly 89% of them seen once, and the ten largest clones take around 0.8%. Sequenced material: PBMCs. These TCRs come from a woman aged 18-30 years in good health and CMV-seronegative.

The chain carries TRBV18 and TRBJ2-2; D is uncertain. Per the germline V gene, CDR1 is KGHSH and CDR2 is LQKENI. V was shortened by 4 bases and J by 4 bases, with 10 bases between the two germline ends. The length of the CDR3 is 14 residues. The DNA for the CDR3 is TGTGCCAGCTCACTTTCCGGGTCCACCGGGGAGCTGTTTTTT. Residues: CASSLSGSTGELFF.

CDR3 in amino acids: CASSQYSGTREQYF. The DNA of the CDR3 is TGTGCCAGCAGCCAATACAGCGGGACTCGCGAGCAGTACTTC. The chain joins TRBV4-2 to TRBJ2-7, with TRBD2 identical over 7 bases. V lost 2 bases and J lost 6; bases outside the gene matches: 7. The CDR3 loop spans 14 amino acids. Germline lookup yields CDR1 LGHNA and CDR2 YNFKEQ.

V is TRBV11-3 and J is TRBJ2-3, with 11 nucleotides matching TRBD2. Germline V lookup: CDR1 SGHNT, CDR2 YENEEA. After removal of 1 base from V and 2 bases from J, the junction contained 5 bases not matched to a gene. The length of the CDR3 is 17 residues. The CDR3 nucleotides are TGTGCCAGCAGCTTAGGTGTAGCGGGAGGGAACACAGATACGCAGTATTTT. It specifies CASSLGVAGGNTDTQYF. Full variable domain (missing parts from reference TRBV11-3 and TRBJ2-3): EAGVVQSPRYKIIEKKQPVAFWCNPISGHNTLYWYLQNLGQGPELLIRYENEEAVDDSQLPKDRFSAERLKGVDSTLKIQPAELGDSAVYLCASSLGVAGGNTDTQYFGPGTRLTVL.

V gene TRBV4-3 combines with J gene TRBJ2-2; 7 bases are shared with TRBD1. Germline V gene sequence: CDR1 LGHNA, CDR2 YSLEER. The CDR3 has 16 amino acids. Trimming at V came to 0 bases and at J to 6 bases, leaving 7 bases not matched to a gene. CDR3 loop: CASSQDNQGDAGELFF. In DNA form, the CDR3 reads TGCGCCAGCAGCCAAGACAATCAGGGGGATGCCGGGGAGCTGTTTTTT.

The gene calls are TRBV29-1 and TRBJ2-5, with 8 bases matching TRBD2. J gave up 5 bases and V 0 bases, and 14 bases lay outside the gene matches. The CDR3 runs to 17 residues. Germline CDR1 and CDR2: SQVTM and ANQGSEA. CDR3 residues: CSVEDTPGLGGVETQYF. As DNA, the CDR3 is TGCAGCGTTGAAGACACACCGGGACTAGGGGGTGTGGAGACCCAGTACTTC.

This clone was seen just once. The CDR3 sequence: CASSPSGDTQYF. CDR3 coding DNA: TGTGCCAGCAGCCCCAGCGGAGATACGCAGTATTTT. V is TRBV7-2 and J is TRBJ2-3, with D possibly being TRBD2 (5 bases). Germline CDR1 is SGHTA and CDR2 is FQGNSA. This CDR3 has 12 amino acids. Trimming pared 5 bases from V and 5 bases from J, leaving 8 bases between.

The chain is built from TRBV4-1 and TRBJ1-5; TRBD1 agrees at 10 bases. With 0 bases clipped from V and 5 bases from J, the junction kept 4 bases outside the gene matches. The CDR3 sequence is 16 residues long. Germline CDR1 reads MGHRA; CDR2 reads YSYEKL. CDR3 coding DNA: TGCGCCAGCAGCCAAGAGAGGACAGGGGGTCATCAGCCCCAGCATTTT. This translates into CASSQERTGGHQPQHF.